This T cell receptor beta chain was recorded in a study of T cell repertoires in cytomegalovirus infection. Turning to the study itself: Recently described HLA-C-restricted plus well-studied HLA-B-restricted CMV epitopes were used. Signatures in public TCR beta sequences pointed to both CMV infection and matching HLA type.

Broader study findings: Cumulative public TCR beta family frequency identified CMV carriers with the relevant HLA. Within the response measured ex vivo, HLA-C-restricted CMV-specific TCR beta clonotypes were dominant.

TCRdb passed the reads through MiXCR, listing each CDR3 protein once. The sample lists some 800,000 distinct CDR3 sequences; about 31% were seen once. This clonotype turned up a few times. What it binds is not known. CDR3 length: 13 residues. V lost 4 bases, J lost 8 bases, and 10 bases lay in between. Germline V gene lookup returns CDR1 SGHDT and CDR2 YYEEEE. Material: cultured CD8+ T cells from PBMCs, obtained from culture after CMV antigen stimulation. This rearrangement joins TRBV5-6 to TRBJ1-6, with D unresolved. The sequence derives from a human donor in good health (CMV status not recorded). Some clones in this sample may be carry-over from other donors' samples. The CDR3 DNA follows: TGTGCCAGCAGCGACGGAGGCCATTCACCCCTCCACTTT. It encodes CASSDGGHSPLHF.